The source of this T cell receptor (beta chain) is a study of human T cells and chemical hapten exposure. As for the study in general: Small volume differences among pooled libraries mainly caused per-sample TCR yield variation.

Study-level results: With regard to DPC sensitization, TCRs above 1 in 1000 frequency did not change. Expanded TCRs created a significantly greater count of big CDR3 similarity clusters than controls did.

As the library was built, unique molecular identifiers were attached to individual cDNA molecules. TCRdb re-analysed the RACE reads in MiXCR, keeping a single row per CDR3 protein. The table lists 240,000 or so distinct CDR3 sequences, approximately 8.4% of them singletons, with 2.3% in the top ten. Germline V lookup: CDR1 SGHVS, CDR2 FNYEAQ. Trimming took 5 bases from V and 1 from J; bases not matched to a gene: 8. This CDR3 has 15 residues. Time point of the sample: pre-sensitization, week 0. Indicated treatment: therapeutic diphenylcyclopropenone sensitization with weekly scalp DPC. This clonotype was seen a handful of times. The target antigen is unknown.

The material sequenced was whole blood, taken in connection with sensitization to the hapten diphenylcyclopropenone (DPC). V and J are TRBV7-6 and TRBJ2-7, with 7 bases lining up with TRBD2. The sequence derives from a woman aged 40 to 50 with alopecia areata. Some clones in this sample may be carry-over from other donors' samples. Written as DNA, the CDR3 is TGTGCCAGCAGCCTAGAAGCGGGAAATTCCTACGAGCAGTACTTC. Translation: CASSLEAGNSYEQYF.